This is a list of T cell receptor beta chains from one sample in a study of blood T cells in healthy people across ages. TCRdb used MiXCR to reprocess the 5' RACE reads, holding one entry per CDR3 protein. The sample shows 800,000 or so distinct CDR3 sequences, approximately 25% of them seen only once. These same data were also listed under a study on T cells of mothers and their children.

Sequenced sample: blood. These receptors all come from a boy younger than 18 in good health. Both conserved end residues are trimmed from each CDR3.

V: TRBV20-1
J: NA
CDR3: SARSVGAYEQY

V: TRBV20-1
J: TRBJ2-5
CDR3: SATNQANSETQY

V: TRBV2
J: TRBJ2-5
CDR3: ASSIGRTVQETQY

V: TRBV25-1
J: TRBJ2-5
CDR3: ASSWTGQETQY

V: TRBV3-1
J: TRBJ2-7
CDR3: ASSPGVAGIYEQY

V: TRBV12-3/TRBV12-4
J: TRBJ1-5
CDR3: ASSLSSWDSNQPQH

V: TRBV5-1
J: TRBJ2-7
CDR3: ASSPPGQGREQY

V: TRBV12-3/TRBV12-4
J: TRBJ2-7
CDR3: ASSSPGSRVSYEQY

V: TRBV20-1
J: TRBJ2-1
CDR3: SASLGGGMHEQF

V: TRBV7-9
J: TRBJ1-5
CDR3: ASSSSAGPGQPQH

V: TRBV7-9
J: TRBJ2-1
CDR3: ASSLDYYNEQF

V: TRBV6-5
J: TRBJ2-7
CDR3: ASSYGRAGPHEQY

V: TRBV4-3
J: TRBJ2-1
CDR3: ASSQDRQGACNEQF

V: TRBV4-2
J: TRBJ2-1
CDR3: ASSQGDRDSNEQF

V: TRBV6-2/TRBV6-3
J: TRBJ2-4
CDR3: ASKESGQGNIQY

V: TRBV18
J: TRBJ1-3
CDR3: ASSPPSGSSGNTIY

V: TRBV12-3/TRBV12-4
J: TRBJ1-5
CDR3: ASSLYGPPQH

V: TRBV27
J: TRBJ2-7
CDR3: ASSRRGTYEQY

V: TRBV12-3/TRBV12-4
J: TRBJ2-3
CDR3: ASSADRGADTQY

V: TRBV7-2
J: TRBJ1-2
CDR3: ASSRPMAGDGYT

V: TRBV7-2
J: NA
CDR3: ASSGRGLAVSYEQY

V: TRBV7-3
J: NA
CDR3: ASSPGDYHYNEQF

V: TRBV7-2
J: TRBJ2-4
CDR3: ASRQGTKNIQY

V: TRBV7-2
J: TRBJ1-1
CDR3: ASSLVVGAF

V: TRBV12-3/TRBV12-4
J: TRBJ2-7
CDR3: ASSPQGTPYEQY

V: TRBV6-2/TRBV6-3
J: TRBJ2-7
CDR3: ASSYLNIVRDRSYEQY

V: TRBV7-3
J: TRBJ2-2
CDR3: ASSTPFGSNTGELF

V: TRBV5-1
J: TRBJ2-3
CDR3: ASSRLGGPPDTQY

V: TRBV27
J: TRBJ1-2
CDR3: ASSLGYLGSTGTYGYT

V: TRBV5-1
J: TRBJ1-4
CDR3: ASSLSGGEKLF

V: TRBV15
J: TRBJ2-7
CDR3: ATTASPGRYNKQY

V: TRBV29-1
J: TRBJ2-3
CDR3: SVEDHDSAGGDTQY

V: TRBV5-1
J: TRBJ1-1
CDR3: ASSPQGANEAF

V: TRBV27
J: TRBJ2-5
CDR3: ASSHYDRETQY

V: TRBV24-1
J: TRBJ1-4
CDR3: ATSAGRGRIATNEKLF

V: TRBV28
J: TRBJ2-3
CDR3: ASSFISGGASDTQY

V: TRBV7-2
J: TRBJ1-1
CDR3: ASSERLHTEAF

V: TRBV28
J: TRBJ1-5
CDR3: ASSPRLYSNQPQH

V: TRBV4-1
J: TRBJ2-1
CDR3: ASSQAGPTEQF

V: TRBV19
J: TRBJ1-1
CDR3: ASSPVGVGDATEAF

V: TRBV6-2/TRBV6-3
J: TRBJ2-1
CDR3: ASKGLAGYNEQF

V: TRBV6-2/TRBV6-3
J: TRBJ2-7
CDR3: ASSRAQREQY

V: TRBV12-3/TRBV12-4
J: TRBJ2-7
CDR3: ASSFYRLSSYEQY

V: TRBV5-6
J: TRBJ2-7
CDR3: ASSLEEYEQY

V: TRBV4-2
J: TRBJ2-1
CDR3: ASSQDHAGSDNEQF